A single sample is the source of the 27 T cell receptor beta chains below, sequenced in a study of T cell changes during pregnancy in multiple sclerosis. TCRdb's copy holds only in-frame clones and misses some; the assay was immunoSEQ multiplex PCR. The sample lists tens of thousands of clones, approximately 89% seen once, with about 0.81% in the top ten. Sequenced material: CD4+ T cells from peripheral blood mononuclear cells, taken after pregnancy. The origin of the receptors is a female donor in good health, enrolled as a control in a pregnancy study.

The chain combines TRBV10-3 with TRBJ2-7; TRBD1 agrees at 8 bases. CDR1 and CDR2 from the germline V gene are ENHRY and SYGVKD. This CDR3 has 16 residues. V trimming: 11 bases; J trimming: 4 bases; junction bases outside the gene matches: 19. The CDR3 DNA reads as TGTGCCCTGTCCCCGAAGAGGGACAGGAGCTTGTACGAGCAGTACTTC. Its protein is CALSPKRDRSLYEQYF.

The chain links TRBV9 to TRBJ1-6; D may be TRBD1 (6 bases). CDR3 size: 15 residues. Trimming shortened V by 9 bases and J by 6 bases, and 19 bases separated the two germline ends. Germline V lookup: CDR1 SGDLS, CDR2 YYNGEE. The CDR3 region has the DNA TGTGCCATCCCGACTCACCGACAGGTTAATTCACCCCTCCACTTT. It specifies CAIPTHRQVNSPLHF.

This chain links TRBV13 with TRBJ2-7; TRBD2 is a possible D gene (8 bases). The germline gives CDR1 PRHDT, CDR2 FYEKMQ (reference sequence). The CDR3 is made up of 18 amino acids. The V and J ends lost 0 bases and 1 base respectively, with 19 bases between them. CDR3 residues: CASSLGGREGGPSYEQYF. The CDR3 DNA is TGTGCCAGCAGCTTAGGCGGGAGGGAAGGGGGCCCGTCCTACGAGCAGTACTTC.

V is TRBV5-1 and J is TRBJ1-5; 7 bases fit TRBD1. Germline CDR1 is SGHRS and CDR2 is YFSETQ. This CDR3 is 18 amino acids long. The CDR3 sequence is CEPLSGQGEIGFGQPQHF. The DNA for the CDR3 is TGCGAACCCCTATCGGGGCAGGGGGAGATCGGATTCGGTCAGCCCCAGCATTTT.

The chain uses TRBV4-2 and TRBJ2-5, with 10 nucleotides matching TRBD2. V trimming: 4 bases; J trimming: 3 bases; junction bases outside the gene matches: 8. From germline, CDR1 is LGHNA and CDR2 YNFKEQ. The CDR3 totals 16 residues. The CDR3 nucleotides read TGTGCCAGCAGCCTCTCCGGGACTAGCGTCGAAGAGACCCAGTACTTC. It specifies CASSLSGTSVEETQYF.

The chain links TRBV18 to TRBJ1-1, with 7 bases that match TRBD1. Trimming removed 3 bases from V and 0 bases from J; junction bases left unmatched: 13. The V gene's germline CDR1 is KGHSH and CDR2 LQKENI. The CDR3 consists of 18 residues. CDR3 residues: CASSPRSTGQSMNTEAFF. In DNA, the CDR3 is TGTGCCAGCTCACCCCGCTCAACGGGACAGTCCATGAACACTGAAGCTTTCTTT.

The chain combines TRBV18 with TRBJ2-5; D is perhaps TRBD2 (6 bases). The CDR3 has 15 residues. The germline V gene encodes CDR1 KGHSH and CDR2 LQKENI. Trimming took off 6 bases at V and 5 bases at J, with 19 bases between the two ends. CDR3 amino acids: CASSPLSGVQETQYF. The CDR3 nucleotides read TGTGCCAGCTCGCCCTTGTCGGGGGTCCAGGAGACCCAGTACTTC.

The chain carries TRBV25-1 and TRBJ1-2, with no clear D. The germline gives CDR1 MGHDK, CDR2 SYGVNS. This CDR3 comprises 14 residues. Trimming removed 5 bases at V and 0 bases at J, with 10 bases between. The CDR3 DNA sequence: TGTGCCAGCAGTACTAGGGATACTAACTATGGCTACACCTTC. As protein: CASSTRDTNYGYTF.

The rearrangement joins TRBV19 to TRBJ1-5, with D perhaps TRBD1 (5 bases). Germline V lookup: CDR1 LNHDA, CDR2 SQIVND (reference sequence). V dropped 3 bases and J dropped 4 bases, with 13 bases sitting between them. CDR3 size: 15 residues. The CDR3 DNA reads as TGTGCCAGTAGTATTGCGGCAGGGCCTAATCAGCCCCAGCATTTT. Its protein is CASSIAAGPNQPQHF. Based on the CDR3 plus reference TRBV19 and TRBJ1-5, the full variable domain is DGGITQSPKYLFRKEGQNVTLSCEQNLNHDAMYWYRQDPGQGLRLIYYSQIVNDFQKGDIAEGYSVSREKKESFPLTVTSAQKNPTAFYLCASSIAAGPNQPQHFGDGTRLSIL.

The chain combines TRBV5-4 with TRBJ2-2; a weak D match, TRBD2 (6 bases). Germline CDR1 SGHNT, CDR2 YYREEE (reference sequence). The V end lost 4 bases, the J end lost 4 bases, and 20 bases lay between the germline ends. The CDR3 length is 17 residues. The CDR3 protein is CASSQPTGDGITGELFF. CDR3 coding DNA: TGTGCCAGCAGCCAACCAACGGGGGACGGAATCACCGGGGAGCTGTTTTTT.

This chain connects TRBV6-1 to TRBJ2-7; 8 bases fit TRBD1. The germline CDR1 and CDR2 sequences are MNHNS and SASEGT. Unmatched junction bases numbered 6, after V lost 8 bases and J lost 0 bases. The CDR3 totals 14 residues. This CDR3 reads CASGTGGSSYEQYF. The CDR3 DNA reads TGTGCCAGCGGGACAGGTGGATCCTCCTACGAGCAGTACTTC.

The CDR3 is CASSLRWTGSPLHF. The CDR3 DNA is TGTGCCAGCAGCTTGCGGTGGACAGGGTCACCCCTCCACTTT. The chain carries TRBV5-6 and TRBJ1-6; 8 bases align to TRBD1. Germline V gene lookup returns CDR1 SGHDT and CDR2 YYEEEE. The trim removed 1 base at V and 10 bases at J, leaving 4 bases unmatched. The CDR3 has 14 residues.

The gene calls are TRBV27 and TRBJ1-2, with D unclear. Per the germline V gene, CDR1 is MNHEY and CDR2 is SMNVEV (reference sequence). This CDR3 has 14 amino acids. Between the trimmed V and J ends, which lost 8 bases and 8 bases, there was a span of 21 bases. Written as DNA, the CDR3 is TGTGCCAGCCGGCCCAACGGCCTAACACAGGGCTACACCTTC. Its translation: CASRPNGLTQGYTF.

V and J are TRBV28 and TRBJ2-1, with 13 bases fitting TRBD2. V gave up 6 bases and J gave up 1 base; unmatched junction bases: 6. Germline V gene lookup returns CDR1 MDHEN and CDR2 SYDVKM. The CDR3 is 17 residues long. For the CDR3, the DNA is TGTGCCAGCAGCCTACTAGCGGGAGGGAATTCCTACAATGAGCAGTTCTTC. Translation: CASSLLAGGNSYNEQFF.

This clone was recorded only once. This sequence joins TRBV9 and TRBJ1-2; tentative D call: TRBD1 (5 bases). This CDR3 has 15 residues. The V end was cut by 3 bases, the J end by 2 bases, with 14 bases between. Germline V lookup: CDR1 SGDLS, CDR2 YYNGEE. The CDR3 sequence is CASSADSPGNYGYTF. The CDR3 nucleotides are TGTGCCAGCAGCGCCGACAGTCCCGGGAACTATGGCTACACCTTC. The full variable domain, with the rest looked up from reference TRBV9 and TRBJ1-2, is DSGVTQTPKHLITATGQRVTLRCSPRSGDLSVYWYQQSLDQGLQFLIQYYNGEERAKGNILERFSAQQFPDLHSELNLSSLELGDSALYFCASSADSPGNYGYTFGSGTRLTVV.

This CDR3 is CASSQEASNRFYEQYF. CDR3 sequence (DNA): TGTGCCAGCAGCCAAGAGGCGAGCAACAGGTTTTACGAGCAGTACTTC. The rearrangement links TRBV4-2 to TRBJ2-7; maybe TRBD1 (5 bases). This CDR3 contains 16 residues. The germline CDR1 and CDR2 sequences are LGHNA and YNFKEQ. The V gene lost 0 bases and the J gene lost 4 bases, with 16 bases spanning the gap.

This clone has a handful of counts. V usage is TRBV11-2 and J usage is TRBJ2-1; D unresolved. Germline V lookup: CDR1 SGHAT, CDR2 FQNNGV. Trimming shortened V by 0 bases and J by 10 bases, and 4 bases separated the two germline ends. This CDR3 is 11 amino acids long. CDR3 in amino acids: CASSLEREQFF. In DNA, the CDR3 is TGTGCCAGCAGCTTAGAACGGGAGCAGTTCTTC.

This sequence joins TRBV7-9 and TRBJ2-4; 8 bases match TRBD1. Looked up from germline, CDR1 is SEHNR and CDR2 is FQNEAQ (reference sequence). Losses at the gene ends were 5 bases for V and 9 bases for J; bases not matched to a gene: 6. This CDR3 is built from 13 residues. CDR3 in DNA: TGTGCCAGCAGCCCCGACAGGGGAGGCATTCAGTACTTC. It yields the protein CASSPDRGGIQYF. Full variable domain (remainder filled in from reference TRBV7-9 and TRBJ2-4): DTGVSQNPRHKITKRGQNVTFRCDPISEHNRLYWYRQTLGQGPEFLTYFQNEAQLEKSRLLSDRFSAERPKGSFSTLEIQRTEQGDSAMYLCASSPDRGGIQYFGAGTRLSVL.

The CDR3 bases are TGTGCCAGCAGCGATTGGGCGGGAACTAATGAAAAACTGTTTTTT. This encodes CASSDWAGTNEKLFF. The V gene is TRBV7-9, the J gene TRBJ1-4; D gene ambiguous. Germline-derived CDR1 and CDR2 are SEHNR and FQNEAQ (reference sequence). Between the trimmed V and J ends, which lost 5 bases and 1 base, there was a span of 11 bases. The length of the CDR3 is 15 residues.

This CDR3 is CASSLRADTGELFF. DNA of the CDR3: TGTGCCAGCAGCTTGAGAGCGGACACCGGGGAGCTGTTTTTT. This chain connects TRBV5-5 to TRBJ2-2; D is perhaps TRBD2 (5 bases). The germline gives CDR1 SGHKS, CDR2 YYEKEE (reference sequence). The CDR3 length is 14 residues. Trimming removed 1 base at V and 3 bases at J, with 7 bases between.

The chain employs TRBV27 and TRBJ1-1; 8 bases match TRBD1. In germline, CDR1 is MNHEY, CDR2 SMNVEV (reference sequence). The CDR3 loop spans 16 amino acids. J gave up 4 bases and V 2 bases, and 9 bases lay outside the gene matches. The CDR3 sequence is CASSLGVRGRVTEAFF. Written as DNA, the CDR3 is TGTGCCAGCAGTTTAGGGGTCAGGGGGCGAGTCACTGAAGCTTTCTTT.

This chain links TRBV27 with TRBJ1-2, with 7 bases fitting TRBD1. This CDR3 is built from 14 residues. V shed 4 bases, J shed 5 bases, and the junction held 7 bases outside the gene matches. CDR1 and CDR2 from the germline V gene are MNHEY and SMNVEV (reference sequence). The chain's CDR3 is CASSSVGRGYGYTF. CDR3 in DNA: TGTGCCAGCAGTTCCGTAGGCAGGGGGTATGGCTACACCTTC.

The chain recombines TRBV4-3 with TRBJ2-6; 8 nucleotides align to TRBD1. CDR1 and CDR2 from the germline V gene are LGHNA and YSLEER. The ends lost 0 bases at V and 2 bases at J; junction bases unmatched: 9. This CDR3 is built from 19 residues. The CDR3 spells CASSQDEGPGGAGANVLTF. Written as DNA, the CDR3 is TGCGCCAGCAGCCAAGATGAGGGGCCAGGGGGCGCTGGGGCCAACGTCCTGACTTTC.

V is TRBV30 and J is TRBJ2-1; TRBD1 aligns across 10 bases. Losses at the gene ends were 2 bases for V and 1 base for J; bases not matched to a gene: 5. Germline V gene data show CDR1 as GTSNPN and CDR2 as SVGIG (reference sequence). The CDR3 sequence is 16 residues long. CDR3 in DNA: TGTGCCTGGAGTCGCCGACAGGGGGCTTCCTACAATGAGCAGTTCTTC. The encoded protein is CAWSRRQGASYNEQFF.

CDR3 region: CASSYRGTSGTDTQYF. In DNA, the CDR3 is TGTGCCAGCAGTTATAGGGGGACTAGCGGGACAGATACGCAGTATTTT. The chain links TRBV6-5 to TRBJ2-3; TRBD2 matches 12 bases. This CDR3 contains 16 residues. Looked up from germline, CDR1 is MNHEY and CDR2 is SVGAGI. Unmatched junction bases numbered 4, after V lost 3 bases and J lost 3 bases.

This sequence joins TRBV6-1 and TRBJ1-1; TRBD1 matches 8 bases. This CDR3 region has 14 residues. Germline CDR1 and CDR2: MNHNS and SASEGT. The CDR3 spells CAIKTGTGNTEAFF. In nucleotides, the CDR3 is TGTGCAATAAAAACCGGGACAGGGAACACTGAAGCTTTCTTT.

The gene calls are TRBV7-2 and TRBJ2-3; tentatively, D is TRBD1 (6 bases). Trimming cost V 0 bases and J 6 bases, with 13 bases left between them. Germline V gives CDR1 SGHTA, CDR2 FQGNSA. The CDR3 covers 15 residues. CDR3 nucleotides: TGTGCCAGCAGCTTAGCGCTAACAGGGAAGGATACGCAGTATTTT. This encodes CASSLALTGKDTQYF.